This T cell receptor beta chain appears in the sequencing data of a study of blood T cell repertoires in COVID-19. Sequenced by immunoSEQ multiplex PCR; TCRdb stores in-frame clones only, minus some. The sample records roughly 500,000 clones, approximately 87% being singletons. This CDR3 is 17 amino acids long. In germline, CDR1 is MGHRA, CDR2 YSYEKL. V was clipped by 0 bases and J by 2 bases, with 17 bases between them. The TCR sequence derives from a woman between 40 and 55 years old who had recovered from COVID-19. The source material was PBMCs or T cells enriched from blood (not recorded which). The V gene is TRBV4-1, the J gene TRBJ2-7, with a tentative D call TRBD2 (6 bases). The CDR3 DNA reads TGCGCCAGCAGCCAAGAAACCGGTAAGGACTATGCCTACGAGCAGTACTTC. It translates to CASSQETGKDYAYEQYF.